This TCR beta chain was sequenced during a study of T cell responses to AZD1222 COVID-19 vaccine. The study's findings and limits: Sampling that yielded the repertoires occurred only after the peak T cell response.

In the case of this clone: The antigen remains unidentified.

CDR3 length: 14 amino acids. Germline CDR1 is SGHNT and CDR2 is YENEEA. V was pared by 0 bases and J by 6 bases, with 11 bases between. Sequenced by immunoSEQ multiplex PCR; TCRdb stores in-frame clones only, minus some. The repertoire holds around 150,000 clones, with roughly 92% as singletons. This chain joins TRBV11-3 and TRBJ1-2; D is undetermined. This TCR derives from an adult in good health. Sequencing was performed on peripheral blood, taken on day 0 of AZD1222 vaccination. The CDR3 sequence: CASSLDSRTHGYTF. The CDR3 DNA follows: TGTGCCAGCAGCTTAGATAGTCGAACCCATGGCTACACCTTC. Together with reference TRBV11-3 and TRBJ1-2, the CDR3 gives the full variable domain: EAGVVQSPRYKIIEKKQPVAFWCNPISGHNTLYWYLQNLGQGPELLIRYENEEAVDDSQLPKDRFSAERLKGVDSTLKIQPAELGDSAVYLCASSLDSRTHGYTFGSGTRLTVV.